The 9 T cell receptor beta chains reported below all come from one sample, sequenced in a study of shared clonotypes between healthy human individuals. The table came from immunoSEQ multiplex PCR; TCRdb's copy has only in-frame clones and leaves some out. Counted here are about 2.3 million clones, 92% occurring once; the ten biggest clones make up 0.3% to 0.4%. Input material: naive CD4+ T cells from PBMCs. Subset: CD45RA+ positively selected. These receptors all stem from a young man in good health. Some clones in this sample may be carry-over from other donors' samples.

The chain links TRBV10-1 to TRBJ2-1; TRBD2 matches 12 bases. J was trimmed by 4 bases and V by 5 bases; bases with no gene match: 18. The CDR3 totals 20 residues. Germline V lookup: CDR1 WNHNN, CDR2 SYGVQD (reference sequence). The CDR3 DNA sequence: TGCGCCAGCAGTCCCCAACCAGGACTAGCGGGATCCCCTAATTACAATGAGCAGTTCTTC. Its translation: CASSPQPGLAGSPNYNEQFF.

The J gene is TRBJ2-1, the V gene TRBV28; D may match TRBD1 or TRBD2 (5 bases each). The CDR3 loop spans 17 amino acids. The germline V gene encodes CDR1 MDHEN and CDR2 SYDVKM. The V end was cut by 5 bases, the J end by 3 bases, with 20 bases between. In nucleotides, the CDR3 is TGTGCCAGCAGTATAGGGGCCGGGGTCCCCCGCTACAATGAGCAGTTCTTC. It codes for CASSIGAGVPRYNEQFF.

The genes are TRBV6-6 and TRBJ2-1; TRBD2 matches 8 bases. J lost 5 bases, V lost 2 bases, and 8 bases had no gene match. Germline V lookup: CDR1 MNHNY, CDR2 SVGAGI (reference sequence). There are 16 residues in the CDR3. The CDR3: CASSYGGGRQDNEQFF. The CDR3, as DNA: TGTGCCAGCAGTTACGGGGGCGGGAGGCAGGACAATGAGCAGTTCTTC.

This CDR3 is CASSFGASYEQYF. CDR3 sequence (DNA): TGTGCCAGCAGCTTCGGCGCATCCTACGAGCAGTACTTC. This chain connects TRBV11-3 to TRBJ2-7; D not certain. The CDR3 runs 13 residues. Trimming took off 3 bases at V and 1 base at J, with 7 bases between the two ends. CDR1 is SGHNT, CDR2 YENEEA, per germline.

The V call is TRBV19, the J call TRBJ1-1; D is possibly TRBD1 (6 bases). The V gene's germline CDR1 is LNHDA and CDR2 SQIVND (reference sequence). Trimming removed 4 bases at V and 8 bases at J, with 35 bases between. The CDR3 consists of 20 residues. This chain's CDR3 is CASSKRAGATVDGKKGEAFF. CDR3 coding DNA: TGTGCCAGTAGTAAGAGGGCAGGGGCAACCGTTGACGGGAAAAAGGGAGAAGCTTTCTTT.

This rearrangement joins TRBV18 to TRBJ2-2; possible D gene TRBD2, 6 bases. The CDR3 runs to 16 residues. V gave up 4 bases and J gave up 0 bases, with 12 bases separating them. CDR1 and CDR2 (germline): KGHSH, LQKENI. CDR3 amino acids: CASSQFGRANTGELFF. In DNA form, the CDR3 reads TGTGCCAGCTCACAATTCGGGAGAGCGAACACCGGGGAGCTGTTTTTT.

This sequence joins TRBV27 and TRBJ2-2; D remains unclear. Germline V CDR1 and CDR2: MNHEY, SMNVEV (reference sequence). Trimming took 6 bases from V and 1 from J, leaving 6 bases between them. The CDR3 length is 13 residues. The CDR3: CASSYKNTGELFF. The CDR3 DNA is TGTGCCAGCAGCTATAAGAACACCGGGGAGCTGTTTTTT.

V and J are TRBV5-1 and TRBJ2-1; 16 bases match TRBD2. The length of the CDR3 is 17 residues. Germline trimming cut 4 bases from V and 8 bases from J; bases unmatched to any gene: 9. Germline CDR1 is SGHRS and CDR2 is YFSETQ. The CDR3 DNA sequence: TGCGCCAGCAGCCCCGGGACTAGCGGGAGGGCAGGCGATGAGCAGTTCTTC. Protein product: CASSPGTSGRAGDEQFF.

V usage is TRBV2 and J usage is TRBJ2-5; 7 bases match TRBD2. The V segment lost 7 bases and the J segment 2 bases; nucleotides outside the gene matches: 13. This CDR3 is built from 16 residues. The germline CDR1 and CDR2 sequences are SNHLY and FYNNEI. The CDR3 bases are TGTGCCAGCAATGGGTTAGGAGCGGGAAGACAAGAGACCCAGTACTTC. Protein: CASNGLGAGRQETQYF.